Following are 27 T cell receptor beta chains from one sample sequenced in a study of memory CD4+ T cells and cytomegalovirus serostatus. Single viable CD3+CD4+CD8-CD45RO+ cells were sorted as the memory CD4+ T cells. Method: immunoSEQ multiplex PCR; TCRdb's copy keeps in-frame clones and lacks some. The table shows under 55,000 clones, with around 88% occurring only once. Source material: memory CD4+ T cells from blood. The receptors were gathered from an adult in good health and CMV-seropositive.

The rearrangement links TRBV9 to TRBJ2-4; D gene ambiguous. Germline CDR1 SGDLS, CDR2 YYNGEE. Trimming shortened V by 10 bases and J by 6 bases, and 8 bases separated the two germline ends. This CDR3 has 10 amino acids. CDR3 region: CAARGNIQYF. The CDR3 bases are TGTGCCGCACGAGGAAACATTCAGTACTTC.

This clone came up once. The CDR3 sequence is CAISQTDTQYF. DNA for the CDR3: TGTGCCATCAGCCAAACAGATACGCAGTATTTT. The chain employs TRBV10-3 and TRBJ2-3; D gene ambiguous. Trimming shortened V by 6 bases and J by 3 bases, and 4 bases separated the two germline ends. Germline V gene data show CDR1 as ENHRY and CDR2 as SYGVKD. The CDR3 totals 11 residues.

The genes are TRBV7-2 and TRBJ1-2, with 8 bases identical to TRBD1. CDR1 SGHTA and CDR2 FQGNSA come from the germline V gene. Trimming removed 3 bases from V and 8 bases from J; junction bases left unmatched: 5. The CDR3 totals 13 residues. CDR3 DNA sequence: TGTGCCAGCAGCTTCCAGGGGGCGCAGGGCTACACCTTC. Its protein is CASSFQGAQGYTF. Looking up the rest from reference TRBV7-2 and TRBJ1-2 gives the full variable domain: GAGVSQSPSNKVTEKGKDVELRCDPISGHTALYWYRQSLGQGLEFLIYFQGNSAPDKSGLPSDRFSAERTGGSVSTLTIQRTQQEDSAVYLCASSFQGAQGYTFGSGTRLTVV.

The chain links TRBV5-6 to TRBJ2-1; 7 nucleotides line up with TRBD2. The V gene end was trimmed by 3 bases and the J gene end by 10 bases; junction bases not matched to a gene: 13. The germline V gene encodes CDR1 SGHDT and CDR2 YYEEEE. The length of the CDR3 is 15 residues. Here the CDR3 DNA reads TGTGCCAGCAGCTCCATACCGGGACTAACCATGGAGCAGTTCTTC. Amino acids: CASSSIPGLTMEQFF.

This clone was counted only a few times. The CDR3: CAISESVGTGELFF. In DNA, the CDR3 is TGTGCCATCAGTGAATCGGTGGGGACCGGGGAGCTGTTTTTT. The gene calls are TRBV10-3 and TRBJ2-2; D call uncertain. Trimming shortened V by 3 bases and J by 5 bases, and 10 bases separated the two germline ends. The CDR3 has 14 amino acids. The germline V gene has CDR1 ENHRY and CDR2 SYGVKD.

This rearrangement joins TRBV10-2 to TRBJ2-2; no reliable D call. This CDR3 is 12 amino acids long. Germline V gene lookup returns CDR1 WSHSY and CDR2 SAAADI. The V end lost 6 bases, the J end lost 4 bases, and 6 bases lay between the germline ends. The CDR3 region is CASRYFTGELFF. CDR3 bases: TGCGCCAGCAGGTATTTCACCGGGGAGCTGTTTTTT.

This chain links TRBV7-2 with TRBJ1-1; D remains ambiguous. Germline lookup yields CDR1 SGHTA and CDR2 FQGNSA. Trimming left V 1 base short and J 3 bases short, with 9 bases between. The CDR3 covers 14 residues. CDR3 sequence (DNA): TGTGCCAGCAGCTTAGGTCAGACATACACTGAAGCTTTCTTT. Amino acid sequence: CASSLGQTYTEAFF. Combining the CDR3 with reference TRBV7-2 and TRBJ1-1 gives the whole variable domain GAGVSQSPSNKVTEKGKDVELRCDPISGHTALYWYRQSLGQGLEFLIYFQGNSAPDKSGLPSDRFSAERTGGSVSTLTIQRTQQEDSAVYLCASSLGQTYTEAFFGQGTRLTVV.

The chain combines TRBV6-5 with TRBJ2-7; 9 bases fit TRBD1. V lost 5 bases and J lost 7; bases outside the gene matches: 12. The CDR3 extends over 15 amino acids. The germline V gene encodes CDR1 MNHEY and CDR2 SVGAGI. The CDR3 reads CASSGTVDRGKEQYF. CDR3 nucleotides: TGTGCCAGCAGTGGAACAGTTGACAGGGGGAAAGAGCAGTACTTC.

The J gene is TRBJ2-3, the V gene TRBV4-2, with 8 bases that match TRBD2. This CDR3 is built from 18 residues. V lost 4 bases, J lost 0 bases, and 12 bases stayed unmatched. Germline values: CDR1 LGHNA, CDR2 YNFKEQ. The CDR3 spells CASSRGVSRGVSTDTQYF. The CDR3 DNA reads as TGTGCCAGCAGCCGGGGGGTCTCGCGGGGGGTGAGCACAGATACGCAGTATTTT.

V gene TRBV18 combines with J gene TRBJ2-7, with TRBD1 matching 7 bases. This CDR3 contains 14 residues. The V and J ends lost 6 bases and 0 bases, in that order; junction bases with no gene match: 5. Germline V gene sequence: CDR1 KGHSH, CDR2 LQKENI. The CDR3, as DNA: TGTGCCAGCTCCCGGGACAGAAGCTCCTACGAGCAGTACTTC. This translates into CASSRDRSSYEQYF.

The CDR3 DNA reads as TGCGCCAGCAGCCAATTAGGGGCGGGGAGCTCCTACAATGAGCAGTTCTTC. Translating it yields CASSQLGAGSSYNEQFF. J is TRBJ2-1 and V is TRBV4-3; D is possibly TRBD2 (6 bases). V was trimmed by 2 bases and J by 0 bases, leaving 14 bases between them. Looked up from germline, CDR1 is LGHNA and CDR2 is YSLEER. The CDR3 spans 17 residues.

The rearrangement uses TRBV27 and TRBJ2-3, with D maybe TRBD2 (5 bases). The CDR3 runs to 13 residues. Germline CDR1 MNHEY, CDR2 SMNVEV (reference sequence). Trimming took 6 bases from V and 2 from J, leaving 9 bases between them. CDR3 loop: CASSRRPTDTQYF. In DNA, the CDR3 is TGTGCCAGCAGCCGGAGGCCCACAGATACGCAGTATTTT.

V is TRBV2 and J is TRBJ2-5; D not certain. Trimming removed 5 bases at V and 6 bases at J, with 13 bases between. CDR1 is SNHLY and CDR2 is FYNNEI in the germline V gene. The CDR3 consists of 13 residues. Here the CDR3 DNA reads TGTGCCAGCAGTCCGGGTTCTAGGAAGACCCAGTACTTC. It is translated as CASSPGSRKTQYF.

The rearrangement uses TRBV11-2 and TRBJ1-1; TRBD1 aligns across 10 bases. Unmatched junction bases numbered 5, after V lost 3 bases and J lost 1 base. Germline CDR1 and CDR2: SGHAT and FQNNGV. The CDR3 is made up of 16 amino acids. CDR3 region: CASSFMTGGSNTEAFF. In DNA form, the CDR3 reads TGTGCCAGCAGCTTTATGACAGGGGGCTCGAACACTGAAGCTTTCTTT.

This chain uses TRBV10-3 with TRBJ2-7; D ambiguous. Germline V gives CDR1 ENHRY, CDR2 SYGVKD. CDR3 length: 12 residues. Trimming took 10 bases from V and 0 from J, leaving 10 bases between them. The CDR3 sequence is CATVGGSYEQYF. CDR3 coding DNA: TGTGCCACCGTGGGCGGCTCCTACGAGCAGTACTTC.

In DNA form, the CDR3 reads TGCAGCGTTGCCCAGGGAGGCATTCAGTACTTC. Translated, it gives CSVAQGGIQYF. The J gene is TRBJ2-4, the V gene TRBV29-1, with a weak D call TRBD2 (6 bases). With 4 bases removed from V and 9 bases from J, the gap between germline ends came to 10 bases. This CDR3 is 11 amino acids long. Germline CDR1 and CDR2: SQVTM and ANQGSEA.

This clone showed up just once. The chain carries TRBV7-9 and TRBJ2-7, with D perhaps matching TRBD1 or TRBD2 (5 bases each). Trimming removed 5 bases at V and 5 bases at J, with 10 bases between. The CDR3 contains 12 residues. CDR1 and CDR2 from the germline V gene are SEHNR and FQNEAQ (reference sequence). As DNA, the CDR3 is TGTGCCAGCAGCCCCGGGACCCACGAGCAGTACTTC. It encodes CASSPGTHEQYF.

V gene TRBV27 combines with J gene TRBJ2-3, with 9 bases aligning to TRBD2. V lost 4 bases, J lost 3 bases, and 8 bases stayed unmatched. This CDR3 contains 16 residues. Per the germline V gene, CDR1 is MNHEY and CDR2 is SMNVEV (reference sequence). For the CDR3, the DNA is TGTGCCAGCAGTTCCTTGGGTAGCGGGAGTACAGATACGCAGTATTTT. It encodes CASSSLGSGSTDTQYF.

V gene TRBV11-2 combines with J gene TRBJ2-3; 7 bases are a match to TRBD2. Per the germline V gene, CDR1 is SGHAT and CDR2 is FQNNGV. Losses at the gene ends were 4 bases for V and 2 bases for J; bases not matched to a gene: 15. There are 18 residues in the CDR3. CDR3 nucleotide sequence: TGTGCCAGCAGCTCTTATCACGGTCGGGGAGGGAACACAGATACGCAGTATTTT. Protein sequence: CASSSYHGRGGNTDTQYF.

The genes are TRBV21-1 and TRBJ1-1. TRBV21-1 is an annotated pseudogene. The CDR3 spans 13 residues. The CDR3 sequence: CASSKERIPEAFF. Here the CDR3 DNA reads TGTGCCAGCAGCAAAGAAAGGATCCCTGAAGCTTTCTTT.

This clone was found once. This chain connects TRBV2 to TRBJ1-6, with a weak D call TRBD1 (6 bases). Germline CDR1 and CDR2: SNHLY and FYNNEI. V lost 5 bases and J lost 9, with 17 bases in between. The length of the CDR3 is 15 residues. In DNA, the CDR3 is TGTGCCAGCAGTCTTTGGGGGGCGCTTACTTCACCCCTCCACTTT. This sequence encodes CASSLWGALTSPLHF.

V is TRBV5-1 and J is TRBJ2-2; no clear D gene. This CDR3 has 14 residues. V shed 1 base and J shed 6 bases, with 10 bases lying between them. Germline V lookup: CDR1 SGHRS, CDR2 YFSETQ. For the CDR3, the DNA is TGCGCCAGCAGCTTGTCCAGTTTGGCCGGGGAGCTGTTTTTT. The encoded protein is CASSLSSLAGELFF.

V and J are TRBV9 and TRBJ1-1; TRBD1 aligns across 7 bases. This CDR3 is 14 amino acids long. V trimming: 4 bases; J trimming: 1 base; junction bases outside the gene matches: 4. CDR1 is SGDLS, CDR2 YYNGEE, per germline. CDR3 amino acids: CASSTRDRNTEAFF. CDR3 nucleotide sequence: TGTGCCAGCAGCACCCGGGACAGGAACACTGAAGCTTTCTTT.

The chain is built from TRBV19 and TRBJ1-6; tentative D call: TRBD1 (5 bases). The V gene's germline CDR1 is LNHDA and CDR2 SQIVND (reference sequence). V was shortened by 2 bases and J by 10 bases, with 15 bases between the two germline ends. The CDR3 is 15 residues long. For the CDR3, the DNA is TGTGCCAGTAGTATATCTCTGGGGGTAGTCTCACCCCTCCACTTT. It translates to CASSISLGVVSPLHF.

The J gene is TRBJ1-2, the V gene TRBV19; TRBD1 aligns across 9 bases. The CDR3 is 13 residues long. Germline lookup yields CDR1 LNHDA and CDR2 SQIVND (reference sequence). Trimming cost V 6 bases and J 8 bases; bases outside gene matches: 7. CDR3 nucleotides: TGTGCCAGTAGCTGGGACAGGGTACGGGGCTACACCTTC. It specifies CASSWDRVRGYTF.

In its sample, this clone was seen once. Distinct nucleotide sequences in the sample also encode this CDR3. This chain uses TRBV9 with TRBJ1-1; 8 nucleotides line up with TRBD1. The CDR3 has 14 residues. The V segment lost 2 bases and the J segment 2 bases; nucleotides outside the gene matches: 2. CDR1 SGDLS and CDR2 YYNGEE come from the germline V gene. Written as DNA, the CDR3 is TGTGCCAGCAGCGTCGGACAGGGAAACACTGAAGCTTTCTTT. Translation gives CASSVGQGNTEAFF.

This clone was picked up one time. This chain joins TRBV2 and TRBJ2-3, with D hard to call. Germline-derived CDR1 and CDR2 are SNHLY and FYNNEI. The CDR3 spans 15 residues. V was pared by 0 bases and J by 3 bases, with 10 bases between. CDR3 bases: TGTGCCAGCAGTGAAGCGGGGTTTTGGACAGATACGCAGTATTTT. Protein product: CASSEAGFWTDTQYF.